The 25 T cell receptor beta chains presented below share a single source sample, sequenced in a study of control samples from healthy donors and cancer patients. Measured with immunoSEQ multiplex PCR; TCRdb has only the in-frame clones, and not every one. The profile shows around 130,000 clones, more than 80% of them singletons. The material sequenced was blood. These receptors were obtained from a man in his fifties in good health.

The chain recombines TRBV3-1 (or the pseudogene TRBV3-2) with TRBJ2-1, with TRBD2 matching over 10 bases. CDR3 size: 17 residues. The germline CDR1 and CDR2 sequences are LGHDT and YNNKEL (reference sequence). Trimming at V came to 0 bases and at J to 2 bases, leaving 4 bases not matched to a gene. CDR3: CASSQEIAGGPYNEQFF. DNA for the CDR3: TGTGCCAGCAGCCAAGAAATAGCGGGGGGCCCCTACAATGAGCAGTTCTTC.

J is TRBJ2-5 and V is TRBV29-1; tentatively, D is TRBD2 (7 bases). With 5 bases removed from V and 2 bases from J, the gap between germline ends came to 18 bases. This CDR3 comprises 15 residues. Per the germline V gene, CDR1 is SQVTM and CDR2 is ANQGSEA. Here the CDR3 reads CSVPGGQSLQETQYF. The CDR3 DNA follows: TGCAGCGTTCCGGGAGGACAGAGTCTACAAGAGACCCAGTACTTC.

This clone appeared once. This sequence joins TRBV19 and TRBJ2-2, with 11 bases lining up with TRBD1. V was pared by 1 base and J by 6 bases, with 4 bases of the junction left unmatched. The CDR3 has 16 residues. Looked up from germline, CDR1 is LNHDA and CDR2 is SQIVND (reference sequence). The CDR3 is CASSIGDRGWPGELFF. The CDR3 coding sequence is TGTGCCAGTAGTATAGGGGACAGGGGGTGGCCCGGGGAGCTGTTTTTT.

This chain connects TRBV6-2 or TRBV6-3 to TRBJ2-3, with D hard to call. The germline V gene has CDR1 MNHEY and CDR2 SVGEGT. The CDR3 is 11 amino acids. The V end lost 2 bases, the J end lost 4 bases, and 1 base lay between the germline ends. The CDR3 DNA is TGTGCCAGCAGTTACGCAGATACGCAGTATTTT. Translation gives CASSYADTQYF.

V is TRBV19 and J is TRBJ2-6; D is perhaps TRBD1 or TRBD2 (5 bases each). This CDR3 is built from 16 residues. V was pared by 3 bases and J by 4 bases, with 13 bases between. The germline V gene encodes CDR1 LNHDA and CDR2 SQIVND (reference sequence). CDR3 protein: CASSISGLPGANVLTF. DNA for the CDR3: TGTGCCAGTAGTATCTCGGGGCTCCCCGGGGCCAACGTCCTGACTTTC.

The rearrangement joins TRBV4-2 to TRBJ2-7, with 9 bases matching TRBD2. Germline lookup yields CDR1 LGHNA and CDR2 YNFKEQ. The CDR3 sequence is 16 residues long. J was trimmed by 7 bases and V by 4 bases; bases with no gene match: 14. The CDR3 here is CASSPLGAGGPGEQYF. Here the CDR3 DNA reads TGTGCCAGCAGCCCTTTAGGGGCGGGGGGGCCCGGAGAGCAGTACTTC.

The chain combines TRBV6-5 with TRBJ2-5, with TRBD2 identical over 12 bases. J lost 1 base, V lost 4 bases, and 4 bases had no gene match. The CDR3 is made up of 16 amino acids. Germline CDR1 MNHEY, CDR2 SVGAGI. The CDR3 sequence: CASSLRLAGVQETQYF. CDR3 nucleotide sequence: TGTGCCAGCAGTTTGCGACTAGCGGGGGTCCAAGAGACCCAGTACTTC.

The chain is built from TRBV19 and TRBJ1-4, with a weak D call TRBD1 (6 bases). CDR1 is LNHDA, CDR2 SQIVND, per germline (reference sequence). V was clipped by 3 bases and J by 4 bases, with 9 bases between them. CDR3 length: 14 amino acids. The CDR3 sequence: CASSMNRDNEKLFF. The CDR3 coding sequence is TGTGCCAGTAGTATGAACAGGGATAATGAAAAACTGTTTTTT.

The chain recombines TRBV5-8 with TRBJ2-3, with D maybe TRBD1 (6 bases). With 0 bases removed from V and 2 bases from J, the gap between germline ends came to 7 bases. Germline V gene data show CDR1 as SGHTS and CDR2 as YDEGEE. The CDR3 loop spans 14 amino acids. In DNA form, the CDR3 reads TGTGCCAGCAGCTTGGACAGGGTCACAGATACGCAGTATTTT. Protein sequence: CASSLDRVTDTQYF.

The chain recombines TRBV7-2 with TRBJ1-2; 7 bases fit TRBD1. The trim removed 1 base at V and 4 bases at J, leaving 6 bases unmatched. This CDR3 region has 15 residues. CDR1 is SGHTA, CDR2 FQGNSA, per germline. For the CDR3, the DNA is TGTGCCAGCAGCTTAGGCTTGGGACAGAGCTATGGCTACACCTTC. Translated, it gives CASSLGLGQSYGYTF.

This sequence joins TRBV5-1 and TRBJ2-1, with D unresolved. Trimming took 1 base from V and 0 from J, leaving 8 bases between them. Germline V gene sequence: CDR1 SGHRS, CDR2 YFSETQ. The CDR3 contains 15 residues. The CDR3 protein is CASSLRPSSYNEQFF. CDR3 coding DNA: TGCGCCAGCAGCTTGCGTCCCAGCTCCTACAATGAGCAGTTCTTC.

This chain uses TRBV5-1 with TRBJ1-1; D possibly corresponds to TRBD1 (5 bases). CDR1 is SGHRS, CDR2 YFSETQ, per germline. This CDR3 is 13 amino acids long. V lost 4 bases and J 7 bases, leaving 14 bases between the germline ends. The CDR3 region is CASSIETGYEAFF. The DNA for the CDR3 is TGCGCCAGCAGCATAGAAACAGGCTATGAAGCTTTCTTT.

The J gene is TRBJ1-1, the V gene TRBV29-1; D remains unclear. This CDR3 contains 13 residues. Looked up from germline, CDR1 is SQVTM and CDR2 is ANQGSEA. V was shortened by 2 bases and J by 4 bases, with 11 bases between the two germline ends. As DNA, the CDR3 is TGCAGCGTTGAAATCGCCCTGGGCACTGAAGCTTTCTTT. The encoded protein is CSVEIALGTEAFF.

The rearrangement uses TRBV11-2 and TRBJ2-3; no clear D. The V gene lost 1 base and the J gene lost 2 bases, with 7 bases spanning the gap. The CDR3 has 14 amino acids. Germline V CDR1 and CDR2: SGHAT, FQNNGV. The CDR3 bases are TGTGCCAGCAGCTTAGGACGGAACACAGATACGCAGTATTTT. It yields the protein CASSLGRNTDTQYF.

This clone was recorded once. The chain employs TRBV5-1 and TRBJ2-3; the D is unclear. The CDR3 covers 15 residues. V was shortened by 4 bases and J by 3 bases, with 15 bases between the two germline ends. Germline CDR1 and CDR2: SGHRS and YFSETQ. The CDR3 is CASSPLRSDTDTQYF. Written as DNA, the CDR3 is TGCGCCAGCAGCCCCCTTCGGTCAGATACAGATACGCAGTATTTT.

This chain links TRBV2 with TRBJ1-1; D gene uncertain. This CDR3 contains 14 residues. Germline V gene sequence: CDR1 SNHLY, CDR2 FYNNEI. V was clipped by 8 bases and J by 0 bases, with 13 bases between them. This chain's CDR3 is CASLGPAVNTEAFF. The CDR3 nucleotides read TGTGCCAGCCTGGGTCCGGCTGTGAACACTGAAGCTTTCTTT.

The chain couples TRBV7-2 to TRBJ2-3; D might be TRBD1 (6 bases). CDR1 is SGHTA and CDR2 is FQGNSA in the germline V gene. V lost 5 bases and J 0 bases, leaving 12 bases between the germline ends. The CDR3 runs 15 residues. CDR3 residues: CASSQDSRSTDTQYF. In DNA form, the CDR3 reads TGTGCCAGCAGCCAGGACAGCCGAAGCACAGATACGCAGTATTTT. Full variable domain (remainder filled in from reference TRBV7-2 and TRBJ2-3): GAGVSQSPSNKVTEKGKDVELRCDPISGHTALYWYRQSLGQGLEFLIYFQGNSAPDKSGLPSDRFSAERTGGSVSTLTIQRTQQEDSAVYLCASSQDSRSTDTQYFGPGTRLTVL.

The chain combines TRBV12-3 or TRBV12-4 with TRBJ1-1; tentative D call: TRBD1 (5 bases). The CDR3 runs to 12 residues. Trimming cost V 7 bases and J 8 bases, with 14 bases left between them. Here the CDR3 reads CASTPGRAEAFF. The CDR3 nucleotides read TGTGCCAGCACTCCAGGGAGGGCCGAAGCTTTCTTT.

This chain uses TRBV4-3 with TRBJ1-2; a weak D match, TRBD1 (5 bases). With 0 bases removed from V and 4 bases from J, the gap between germline ends came to 12 bases. The CDR3 totals 15 residues. Germline CDR1 reads LGHNA; CDR2 reads YSLEER. The DNA for the CDR3 is TGCGCCAGCAGCCAAGATGCCAGGGCCTTCTATGGCTACACCTTC. This gives the protein CASSQDARAFYGYTF.

The genes are TRBV10-3 and TRBJ2-3, with 7 bases that match TRBD1. This CDR3 spans 14 amino acids. The J segment lost 6 bases and the V segment lost 2 bases, leaving 5 bases of the junction unmatched. Germline values: CDR1 ENHRY, CDR2 SYGVKD. The CDR3 reads CAISEAGGFDTQYF. The CDR3 DNA is TGTGCCATCAGTGAGGCAGGGGGATTCGATACGCAGTATTTT.

The chain links TRBV28 to TRBJ2-1, with 10 nucleotides matching TRBD2. V trimming: 3 bases; J trimming: 15 bases; junction bases outside the gene matches: 14. From germline, CDR1 is MDHEN and CDR2 SYDVKM. This CDR3 is 15 amino acids long. Here the CDR3 reads CASSFPAAGGPSRFF. The CDR3 DNA reads as TGTGCCAGCAGTTTCCCTGCAGCGGGGGGGCCTTCCCGGTTCTTC. The variable domain in full, with the rest retrieved from reference TRBV28 and TRBJ2-1, is DVKVTQSSRYLVKRTGEKVFLECVQDMDHENMFWYRQDPGLGLRLIYFSYDVKMKEKGDIPEGYSVSREKKERFSLILESASTNQTSMYLCASSFPAAGGPSRFFGPGTRLTVL.

The CDR3 bases are TGTGCCAGAAGCTTGATTCAGGGGGCTGGAAACACCATATATTTT. Residues: CARSLIQGAGNTIYF. J is TRBJ1-3 and V is TRBV5-3, with 7 bases fitting TRBD1. TRBV5-3 is given ORF status, its function remaining uncertain. The V and J ends lost 1 base and 2 bases, in that order; junction bases with no gene match: 3. The CDR3 is made up of 15 amino acids.

The chain links TRBV5-4 to TRBJ1-5; D unresolved. The V and J ends lost 0 bases and 7 bases respectively, with 5 bases between them. This CDR3 is built from 12 residues. CDR1 SGHNT and CDR2 YYREEE come from the germline V gene (reference sequence). CDR3 sequence: CASSLVGQPQHF. The DNA for the CDR3 is TGTGCCAGCAGCTTGGTAGGACAGCCCCAGCATTTT.

This clone was recorded only once. The rearrangement joins TRBV27 to TRBJ1-4; D perhaps matches TRBD1 (5 bases). Trimming stripped 4 bases from V and 7 bases from J, with 16 bases between. Germline V gene data show CDR1 as MNHEY and CDR2 as SMNVEV (reference sequence). The CDR3 has 15 residues. The CDR3: CASSSQGGRGEKLFF. CDR3 nucleotides: TGTGCCAGCAGTTCGCAGGGAGGGAGGGGTGAAAAACTGTTTTTT.

The chain is built from TRBV9 and TRBJ2-5; D remains unclear. The germline gives CDR1 SGDLS, CDR2 YYNGEE. The V and J ends lost 0 bases and 3 bases respectively, with 9 bases between them. This CDR3 spans 14 amino acids. CDR3 region: CASSVDLGKETQYF. DNA for the CDR3: TGTGCCAGCAGCGTAGATTTAGGTAAAGAGACCCAGTACTTC.